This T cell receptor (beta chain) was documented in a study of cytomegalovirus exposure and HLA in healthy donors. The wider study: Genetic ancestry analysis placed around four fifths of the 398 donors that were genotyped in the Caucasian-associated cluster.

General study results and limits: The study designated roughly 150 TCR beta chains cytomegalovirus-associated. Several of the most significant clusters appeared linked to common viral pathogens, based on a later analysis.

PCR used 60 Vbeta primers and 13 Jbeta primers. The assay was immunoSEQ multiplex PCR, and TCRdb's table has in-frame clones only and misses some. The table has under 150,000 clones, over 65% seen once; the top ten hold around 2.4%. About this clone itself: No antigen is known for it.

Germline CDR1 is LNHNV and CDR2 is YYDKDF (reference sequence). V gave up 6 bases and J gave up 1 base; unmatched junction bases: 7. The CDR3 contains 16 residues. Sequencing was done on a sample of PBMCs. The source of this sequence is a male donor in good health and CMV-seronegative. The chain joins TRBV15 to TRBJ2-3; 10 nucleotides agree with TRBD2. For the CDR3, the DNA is TGTGCCACCAGTCCCCTAGCGGGAGTGGGCACAGATACGCAGTATTTT. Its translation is CATSPLAGVGTDTQYF.